This TCR beta chain is from a study of cytomegalovirus exposure and HLA in healthy donors. CDR1 and CDR2 (germline): MGHDK, SYGVNS. The CDR3 runs 17 residues. V was clipped by 4 bases and J by 4 bases, with 22 bases between them. The PCR had 60 Vbeta and 13 Jbeta primers. Assay used: immunoSEQ multiplex PCR; TCRdb lists only in-frame clones, some missing. Of fewer than 250,000 clones listed, about four fifths are singletons. This chain links TRBV25-1 with TRBJ1-2; maybe TRBD1 (6 bases). Material for sequencing was PBMCs. This clonotype originated in a woman between 45 and 65 years old in good health and CMV-seropositive. The CDR3 loop reads CASSGGGGAKFRYGYTF. The CDR3 DNA reads TGTGCCAGCAGTGGGGGTGGGGGGGCTAAGTTTCGCTATGGCTACACCTTC.